One sample yielded the 22 T cell receptor beta chains listed below, sequenced in a study of blood T cell repertoires in COVID-19. Sequenced by immunoSEQ multiplex PCR; TCRdb stores in-frame clones only, minus some. The repertoire holds about 300,000 clones, with 87% as singletons. Sequenced: peripheral blood. Receptors were obtained from a woman aged 40 to 49 who had recovered from COVID-19.

The chain joins TRBV3-1 (or the pseudogene TRBV3-2) to TRBJ1-1; 8 bases are a match to TRBD1. CDR1 LGHDT and CDR2 YNNKEL come from the germline V gene (reference sequence). J gave up 14 bases and V 3 bases, and 14 bases lay outside the gene matches. This CDR3 contains 14 residues. CDR3: CASSHGAGGAEGFF. CDR3 bases: TGTGCCAGCAGCCACGGGGCAGGGGGCGCAGAAGGGTTCTTT.

The chain carries TRBV7-9 and TRBJ2-3, with 7 bases identical to TRBD2. V gave up 0 bases and J gave up 7 bases; unmatched junction bases: 7. This CDR3 is 15 amino acids long. Per the germline V gene, CDR1 is SEHNR and CDR2 is FQNEAQ (reference sequence). Here the CDR3 DNA reads TGTGCCAGCAGCTTAGCCGGACTAGAACACAATACGCAGTATTTT. Its translation is CASSLAGLEHNTQYF.

The chain recombines TRBV4-3 with TRBJ1-4; TRBD1 matches 8 bases. The CDR3 spans 15 residues. Looked up from germline, CDR1 is LGHNA and CDR2 is YSLEER. After removal of 0 bases from V and 10 bases from J, the junction contained 7 bases not matched to a gene. This chain's CDR3 is CASSQDRRQGLKLFF. The CDR3 region has the DNA TGCGCCAGCAGCCAAGATAGGAGACAGGGGTTAAAACTGTTTTTT.

V is TRBV2 and J is TRBJ1-4; 9 bases are shared with TRBD1. The CDR3 spans 15 residues. Per the germline V gene, CDR1 is SNHLY and CDR2 is FYNNEI. V shed 4 bases and J 10 bases; nucleotides not matched to a gene: 10. The CDR3, as DNA: TGTGCCAGCAGTGGGGGACAGGGAGCGCAGGGAAAACTGTTTTTT. Its protein is CASSGGQGAQGKLFF.

The V gene is TRBV7-3, the J gene TRBJ2-3, with TRBD2 as a possible D gene (5 bases). Germline values: CDR1 SGHTA, CDR2 FQGTGA. Trimming removed 0 bases at V and 0 bases at J, with 10 bases between. The CDR3 consists of 16 residues. The CDR3 DNA is TGTGCCAGCAGCTTAACAGCCAGACTAAGCACAGATACGCAGTATTTT. It translates to CASSLTARLSTDTQYF.

The V call is TRBV30, the J call TRBJ2-3; TRBD2 agrees at 11 bases. Germline trimming cut 1 base from V and 7 bases from J; bases unmatched to any gene: 19. Germline CDR1 and CDR2: GTSNPN and SVGIG (reference sequence). The CDR3 extends over 19 amino acids. The CDR3 DNA follows: TGTGCCTGGAGTGGGCCTCAGGTAGTAGCGGGGGGGCCCCCGAATACGCAGTATTTT. This encodes CAWSGPQVVAGGPPNTQYF.

The genes are TRBV10-3 and TRBJ2-7; 7 positions match TRBD1. Germline assignment: CDR1 ENHRY and CDR2 SYGVKD. The CDR3 has 15 amino acids. The junction had 5 bases not matched to a gene; V was cut back by 0 bases and J by 3 bases. CDR3: CAISESGDSSYEQYF. Written as DNA, the CDR3 is TGTGCCATCAGTGAGTCGGGGGACAGTAGCTACGAGCAGTACTTC.

This chain joins TRBV4-3 and TRBJ2-4, with D perhaps TRBD1 (5 bases). V was trimmed by 0 bases and J by 3 bases, leaving 9 bases between them. Germline CDR1 reads LGHNA; CDR2 reads YSLEER. The length of the CDR3 is 15 residues. In DNA form, the CDR3 reads TGCGCCAGCAGCCAAGACTGGACAAACAAAAACATTCAGTACTTC. Encoded protein: CASSQDWTNKNIQYF.

The V call is TRBV5-4, the J call TRBJ1-2, with D unclear. The CDR3 length is 14 residues. Germline lookup yields CDR1 SGHNT and CDR2 YYREEE (reference sequence). Trimming stripped 0 bases from V and 1 base from J, with 7 bases between. CDR3 DNA sequence: TGTGCCAGCAGCTTGGCCGCAGTTAACTATGGCTACACCTTC. This codes for CASSLAAVNYGYTF.

The chain employs TRBV22-1 and TRBJ1-2. TRBV22-1 is assigned pseudogene status. This CDR3 region has 16 residues. This CDR3 reads CPGSIERKRETYGYTF. Here the CDR3 DNA reads TGTCCTGGGAGTATTGAGCGAAAGCGAGAGACCTATGGCTACACCTTC.

The chain uses TRBV6-1 and TRBJ2-7; 10 bases fit TRBD2. The CDR3 has 15 amino acids. Germline CDR1 is MNHNS and CDR2 is SASEGT. V gave up 0 bases and J gave up 4 bases; unmatched junction bases: 3. As DNA, the CDR3 is TGTGCCAGCAGTGAAGCGGCTAGCGGGGGATACGAGCAGTACTTC. This translates into CASSEAASGGYEQYF.

The chain links TRBV4-3 to TRBJ2-7, with D possibly being TRBD2 (6 bases). Trimming shortened V by 5 bases and J by 5 bases, and 16 bases separated the two germline ends. The length of the CDR3 is 14 residues. The germline gives CDR1 LGHNA, CDR2 YSLEER. The CDR3 region is CASSLGRTGDEQYF. Here the CDR3 DNA reads TGCGCCAGCAGCTTGGGACGGACGGGGGACGAGCAGTACTTC.

The genes are TRBV5-1 and TRBJ2-5, with 7 positions matching TRBD2. Germline CDR1 reads SGHRS; CDR2 reads YFSETQ. The CDR3 sequence is 14 residues long. Germline trimming cut 3 bases from V and 1 base from J; bases unmatched to any gene: 3. The CDR3 nucleotides are TGCGCCAGCAGCTCGCTAGCGGTCCAAGAGACCCAGTACTTC. Its translation: CASSSLAVQETQYF.

The V call is TRBV6-5, the J call TRBJ2-5; the match to TRBD2 covers 10 bases. Germline loops: CDR1 MNHEY, CDR2 SVGAGI. V lost 4 bases and J lost 0; bases outside the gene matches: 2. The CDR3 consists of 15 residues. CDR3 bases: TGTGCCAGCAGTTCAGCGGGGGGGTACCAAGAGACCCAGTACTTC. It yields the protein CASSSAGGYQETQYF.

The chain couples TRBV7-2 to TRBJ2-5; 7 bases are a match to TRBD1. V trimming: 5 bases; J trimming: 2 bases; junction bases outside the gene matches: 2. The length of the CDR3 is 13 residues. Germline-derived CDR1 and CDR2 are SGHTA and FQGNSA. The CDR3 DNA follows: TGTGCCAGCAGCACCAGGGGGCAAGAGACCCAGTACTTC. Translating gives CASSTRGQETQYF.

The genes are TRBV19 and TRBJ1-1, with D uncertain. Germline V lookup: CDR1 LNHDA, CDR2 SQIVND (reference sequence). This CDR3 spans 11 amino acids. Trimming cost V 3 bases and J 7 bases, with 6 bases left between them. CDR3 coding DNA: TGTGCCAGTAGTATGGGCGTTGAAGCTTTCTTT. Protein sequence: CASSMGVEAFF.

The chain couples TRBV5-1 to TRBJ1-2; 7 nucleotides agree with TRBD1. Per germline, CDR1 SGHRS and CDR2 YFSETQ. Trimming cost V 0 bases and J 8 bases; bases outside gene matches: 4. The CDR3 spans 13 residues. Here the CDR3 DNA reads TGCGCCAGCAGCTTGGAGGGGGCAGGGGGCTACACCTTC. Encoded protein: CASSLEGAGGYTF.

The V call is TRBV5-4, the J call TRBJ1-6; TRBD1 matches at 8 bases. The CDR3 runs to 17 residues. Germline V gene data show CDR1 as SGHNT and CDR2 as YYREEE (reference sequence). J was trimmed by 10 bases and V by 3 bases; bases with no gene match: 15. Written as DNA, the CDR3 is TGTGCCAGCAGCTCCTCCCAGGGGGCGATAGGGCGGTCACCCCTCCACTTT. It codes for CASSSSQGAIGRSPLHF.

V usage is TRBV29-1 and J usage is TRBJ2-1, with TRBD2 matching over 9 bases. Germline assignment: CDR1 SQVTM and CDR2 ANQGSEA. The CDR3 totals 15 residues. V trimming: 4 bases; J trimming: 5 bases; junction bases outside the gene matches: 9. CDR3 amino acids: CSVVAGTSLNNEQFF. The CDR3 DNA is TGCAGCGTTGTGGCCGGGACTAGCCTCAACAATGAGCAGTTCTTC.

The V call is TRBV7-2, the J call TRBJ2-1, with TRBD2 matching 10 bases. Per germline, CDR1 SGHTA and CDR2 FQGNSA. The junction had 6 bases not matched to a gene; V was cut back by 4 bases and J by 6 bases. The CDR3 covers 15 residues. The CDR3: CASSSSGGWANEQFF. DNA of the CDR3: TGTGCCAGCAGCTCTAGCGGGGGATGGGCCAATGAGCAGTTCTTC. Full variable domain (rest looked up from reference TRBV7-2 and TRBJ2-1): GAGVSQSPSNKVTEKGKDVELRCDPISGHTALYWYRQSLGQGLEFLIYFQGNSAPDKSGLPSDRFSAERTGGSVSTLTIQRTQQEDSAVYLCASSSSGGWANEQFFGPGTRLTVL.

V usage is TRBV3-1 (or the pseudogene TRBV3-2) and J usage is TRBJ2-3, with D maybe TRBD2 (7 bases). The germline V gene encodes CDR1 LGHDT and CDR2 YNNKEL (reference sequence). Between the trimmed V and J ends, which lost 3 bases and 6 bases, there was a span of 13 bases. The CDR3 is 14 residues long. CDR3 sequence (DNA): TGTGCCAGCAGCCACTTGGGGGGGCCGGATACGCAGTATTTT. Its translation is CASSHLGGPDTQYF.

The genes are TRBV2 and TRBJ1-2; 12 nucleotides agree with TRBD1. The length of the CDR3 is 15 residues. In germline, CDR1 is SNHLY, CDR2 FYNNEI. V trimming: 6 bases; J trimming: 4 bases; junction bases outside the gene matches: 6. CDR3 in amino acids: CASSGTGGTGYGYTF. The DNA for the CDR3 is TGTGCCAGCAGCGGGACAGGGGGCACTGGCTATGGCTACACCTTC. Variable domain in full (rest from reference TRBV2 and TRBJ1-2): EPEVTQTPSHQVTQMGQEVILRCVPISNHLYFYWYRQILGQKVEFLVSFYNNEISEKSEIFDDQFSVERPDGSNFTLKIRSTKLEDSAMYFCASSGTGGTGYGYTFGSGTRLTVV.